Presented here are 3 T cell receptor beta chains from one specimen sequenced in a study of graft-versus-host responses after intestinal transplantation. Which antigens these TCRs recognize remains unknown. TCRdb keeps only in-frame clones here, not all; method: immunoSEQ multiplex PCR. The table records 50,000 to 60,000 clones, about 93% of them present only once. The sample in question was unstimulated CD4+ T cells sorted from spleen or lymph node cells, obtained before transplant. The receptor source for this set is a human donor who was the organ donor for an intestinal transplant.

The chain links TRBV19 to TRBJ1-5; 7 nucleotides align to TRBD1. CDR1 is LNHDA, CDR2 SQIVND, per germline (reference sequence). The CDR3 sequence is 15 residues long. Trimming took 3 bases from V and 5 from J; bases not matched to a gene: 7. The CDR3 DNA sequence: TGTGCCAGTAGTATCCAACAGGGGAGCGATCAGCCCCAGCATTTT. Encoded protein: CASSIQQGSDQPQHF.

This clone was observed once. As DNA, the CDR3 is TGCGCCAGCAGCCAAGACTCCCTTCGGCAGTACTTC. Translating gives CASSQDSLRQYF. This sequence joins TRBV4-3 and TRBJ2-7; D is unresolved. The CDR3 is made up of 12 amino acids. Germline loops: CDR1 LGHNA, CDR2 YSLEER. Trimming pared 0 bases from V and 9 bases from J, leaving 9 bases between.

The chain is built from TRBV30 and TRBJ1-1; TRBD1 is a possible D gene (6 bases). V lost 3 bases, J lost 3 bases, and 14 bases lay in between. This CDR3 contains 14 residues. The V gene's germline CDR1 is GTSNPN and CDR2 SVGIG (reference sequence). In nucleotides, the CDR3 is TGTGCCTGGAGCAGGGCCCAGGGGCACACTGAAGCTTTCTTT. It encodes CAWSRAQGHTEAFF.